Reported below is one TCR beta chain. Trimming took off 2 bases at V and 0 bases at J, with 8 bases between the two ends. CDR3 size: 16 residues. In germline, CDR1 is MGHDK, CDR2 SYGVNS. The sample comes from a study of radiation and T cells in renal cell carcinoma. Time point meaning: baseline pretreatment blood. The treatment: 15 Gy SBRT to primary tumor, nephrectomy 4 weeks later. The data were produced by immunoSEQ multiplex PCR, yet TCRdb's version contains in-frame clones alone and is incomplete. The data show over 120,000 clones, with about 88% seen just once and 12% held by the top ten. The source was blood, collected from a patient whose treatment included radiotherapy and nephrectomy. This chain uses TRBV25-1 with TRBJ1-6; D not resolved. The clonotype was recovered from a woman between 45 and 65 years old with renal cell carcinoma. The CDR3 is CASSELANSYNSPLHF. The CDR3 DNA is TGTGCCAGCAGTGAACTGGCAAACTCCTATAATTCACCCCTCCACTTT.